These 29 T cell receptor beta chains came from one sample sequenced in a study of T-cell reconstitution after alpha-beta-depleted transplantation in children. Unique molecular identifiers were built into the TCRbeta library. MiXCR, run by TCRdb on the PCR reads, gives a single entry per CDR3 protein. Here the sample spans 440,000 or so distinct CDR3 sequences, 43% being singletons. The source material was PBMCs, sampled before TCRalphabeta/CD19-depleted stem cell transplant. All receptors come from a girl aged 2-15 years with aplastic anemia, due to receive a stem cell transplant.

This clonotype appeared a few times. The chain employs TRBV5-1 and TRBJ2-5, with 16 nucleotides matching TRBD2. Trimming took 4 bases from V and 4 from J; bases not matched to a gene: 10. This CDR3 contains 18 residues. The germline CDR1 and CDR2 sequences are SGHRS and YFSETQ. CDR3 coding DNA: TGCGCCAGCAGCCCAGTGGGACTAGCGGGAGGGCCGCGAGAGACCCAGTACTTC. This codes for CASSPVGLAGGPRETQYF.

The V gene is TRBV29-1, the J gene TRBJ1-4, with D possibly matching TRBD1 (6 bases). CDR1 SQVTM and CDR2 ANQGSEA come from the germline V gene. V lost 1 base and J 4 bases, leaving 13 bases between the germline ends. This CDR3 is 15 amino acids long. The CDR3 sequence is CSVEVTGRYNEKLFF. The CDR3 DNA reads TGCAGCGTTGAAGTGACAGGTCGTTATAATGAAAAACTGTTTTTT.

This chain connects TRBV7-2 to TRBJ2-5; the D is unclear. In germline, CDR1 is SGHTA, CDR2 FQGNSA. The CDR3 is made up of 15 amino acids. V was clipped by 1 base and J by 2 bases, with 11 bases between them. The CDR3 sequence: CASSLVVFGQETQYF. The CDR3 DNA is TGTGCCAGCAGCTTAGTTGTCTTTGGGCAAGAGACCCAGTACTTC. Complete variable domain (other parts from reference TRBV7-2 and TRBJ2-5): GAGVSQSPSNKVTEKGKDVELRCDPISGHTALYWYRQSLGQGLEFLIYFQGNSAPDKSGLPSDRFSAERTGGSVSTLTIQRTQQEDSAVYLCASSLVVFGQETQYFGPGTRLLVL.

This chain links TRBV7-6 with TRBJ2-1, with 8 positions matching TRBD1. V shed 1 base, J shed 6 bases, and the junction held 5 bases outside the gene matches. Germline V gene sequence: CDR1 SGHVS, CDR2 FNYEAQ. CDR3 length: 15 residues. The CDR3 loop is CASSLVDRGANEQFF. The CDR3 nucleotides are TGTGCCAGCAGCTTAGTAGACAGGGGTGCCAATGAGCAGTTCTTC.

This clonotype has just one count. Written as DNA, the CDR3 is TGTGCCAGTACCGGGAGGGGGACGCCGTCTTTTGACGAGCAGTACTTC. Protein sequence: CASTGRGTPSFDEQYF. The chain carries TRBV19 and TRBJ2-7; 8 nucleotides match TRBD2. With V trimmed by 7 bases and J by 5 bases, 16 bases remained unmatched. Per germline, CDR1 LNHDA and CDR2 SQIVND (reference sequence). This CDR3 has 16 residues.

V and J are TRBV24-1 and TRBJ1-5, with TRBD1 identical over 9 bases. Germline-derived CDR1 and CDR2 are KGHDR and SFDVKD. The CDR3 contains 17 residues. J was trimmed by 0 bases and V by 5 bases; bases with no gene match: 7. The CDR3: CATSASGTGYSNQPQHF. Written as DNA, the CDR3 is TGTGCCACCAGTGCTAGTGGGACAGGGTATAGCAATCAGCCCCAGCATTTT.

In this sample, this clonotype turned up a few times. The chain joins TRBV5-1 to TRBJ1-6, with D unresolved. Trimming took 1 base from V and 6 from J, leaving 11 bases between them. This CDR3 is 15 amino acids long. Germline CDR1 reads SGHRS; CDR2 reads YFSETQ. This CDR3 is CASSLSGRSNSPLHF. The CDR3 DNA is TGCGCCAGCAGCTTGTCGGGCCGAAGTAATTCACCCCTCCACTTT.

This clonotype has a handful of counts. The J gene is TRBJ2-7, the V gene TRBV7-6; TRBD1 matches at 8 bases. V was pared by 5 bases and J by 5 bases, with 5 bases of the junction left unmatched. Germline V gene sequence: CDR1 SGHVS, CDR2 FNYEAQ. CDR3 size: 13 residues. Here the CDR3 DNA reads TGTGCCAGCAGCCCAGGACAGGGCCACGAGCAGTACTTC. Protein: CASSPGQGHEQYF.

This clonotype has ten or more counts. This chain joins TRBV5-1 and TRBJ2-5; D might be TRBD1 or TRBD2, each matching 5 bases. Germline CDR1 is SGHRS and CDR2 is YFSETQ. The CDR3 consists of 16 residues. Trimming took off 0 bases at V and 4 bases at J, with 16 bases between the two ends. CDR3 amino acids: CASSLVVGTAGETQYF. The CDR3 nucleotides are TGCGCCAGCAGCTTGGTAGTCGGGACCGCCGGAGAGACCCAGTACTTC.

This rearrangement joins TRBV20-1 to TRBJ2-7; 11 bases agree with TRBD1. CDR3 length: 14 residues. V lost 6 bases to trimming and J lost 4 bases; unmatched junction nucleotides: 8. CDR1 and CDR2 (germline): DFQATT, SNEGSKA (reference sequence). The CDR3 nucleotides read TGCAGTGCCCTAGGACAGGGGGCGCGATACGAGCAGTACTTC. This codes for CSALGQGARYEQYF.

This sequence joins TRBV6-1 and TRBJ2-3; 9 nucleotides match TRBD1. The V gene's germline CDR1 is MNHNS and CDR2 SASEGT. CDR3 length equals 17 residues. V dropped 6 bases and J dropped 2; count of bases not matched to a gene: 12. The chain's CDR3 is CASRPTPGQGNTDTQYF. Written as DNA, the CDR3 is TGTGCCAGCAGGCCCACACCGGGACAGGGAAACACAGATACGCAGTATTTT.

There are many counts of this clonotype. V usage is TRBV6-1 and J usage is TRBJ1-5; D ambiguous. Germline CDR1 reads MNHNS; CDR2 reads SASEGT. This CDR3 is 12 amino acids long. V was shortened by 5 bases and J by 1 base, with 3 bases between the two germline ends. CDR3 amino acids: CASSFSNQPQHF. DNA of the CDR3: TGTGCCAGCAGTTTCAGCAATCAGCCCCAGCATTTT.

Only a few counts were recorded for this clonotype. The chain combines TRBV20-1 with TRBJ1-4, with 10 bases fitting TRBD1. CDR3 length: 13 amino acids. V was pared by 3 bases and J by 8 bases, with 3 bases of the junction left unmatched. CDR1 is DFQATT and CDR2 is SNEGSKA in the germline V gene (reference sequence). This chain's CDR3 is CSASGTGDEKLFF. CDR3 nucleotide sequence: TGCAGTGCTAGTGGGACAGGGGACGAAAAACTGTTTTTT.

The chain recombines TRBV20-1 with TRBJ2-4; tentatively, D is TRBD2 (6 bases). This CDR3 comprises 15 residues. The germline V and J ends were trimmed by 2 bases and 0 bases, with 11 bases remaining between them. Germline CDR1 is DFQATT and CDR2 is SNEGSKA (reference sequence). As DNA, the CDR3 is TGCAGTGCTAGATCCGCGGGGCTAGCCAAAAACATTCAGTACTTC. Protein product: CSARSAGLAKNIQYF.

V and J are TRBV7-2 and TRBJ2-1; 8 nucleotides align to TRBD2. This CDR3 comprises 16 residues. With 3 bases clipped from V and 4 bases from J, the junction kept 8 bases outside the gene matches. Germline V gene data show CDR1 as SGHTA and CDR2 as FQGNSA. The CDR3: CASSLGGGGRYNEQFF. The CDR3, as DNA: TGTGCCAGCAGCTTGGGTGGTGGCGGGAGGTACAATGAGCAGTTCTTC.

This clonotype was observed at least ten times. The chain joins TRBV5-1 to TRBJ1-1; possible D gene TRBD1, 5 bases. The CDR3 has 14 amino acids. The germline V gene encodes CDR1 SGHRS and CDR2 YFSETQ. Trimming took 3 bases from V and 4 from J, leaving 13 bases between them. The CDR3 loop reads CASSSGTASTEAFF. CDR3 sequence (DNA): TGCGCCAGCAGCTCCGGGACCGCTTCCACTGAAGCTTTCTTT.

The rearrangement joins TRBV20-1 to TRBJ2-1, with 8 bases that match TRBD1. The CDR3 totals 13 residues. The V segment lost 7 bases and the J segment 7 bases; nucleotides outside the gene matches: 9. Germline CDR1 and CDR2: DFQATT and SNEGSKA (reference sequence). Here the CDR3 DNA reads TGCAGTGTAATCGGACAGGGCCGAAATGAGCAGTTCTTC. This encodes CSVIGQGRNEQFF.

This rearrangement joins TRBV27 to TRBJ2-2; D perhaps matches TRBD2 (5 bases). From germline, CDR1 is MNHEY and CDR2 SMNVEV (reference sequence). The germline V and J ends were trimmed by 5 bases and 2 bases, with 9 bases remaining between them. This CDR3 has 14 amino acids. Here the CDR3 reads CASSAGLNTGELFF. The CDR3 DNA is TGTGCCAGCAGTGCAGGACTTAACACCGGGGAGCTGTTTTTT.

Of note for this clonotype: Being one base from a much bigger clone, this may be a read error. The chain links TRBV15 to TRBJ2-5; 11 nucleotides match TRBD2. CDR1 and CDR2 from the germline V gene are LNHNV and YYDKDF (reference sequence). This CDR3 has 17 residues. The CDR3 spells CPTSSPSLAGVQETQYF. CDR3 bases: TGTCCCACCAGCTCACCTTCACTAGCGGGGGTCCAAGAGACCCAGTACTTC.

The chain recombines TRBV9 with TRBJ2-3, with 10 bases that match TRBD2. CDR3 length: 15 residues. V trimming: 2 bases; J trimming: 1 base; junction bases outside the gene matches: 1. The germline V gene encodes CDR1 SGDLS and CDR2 YYNGEE. Written as DNA, the CDR3 is TGTGCCAGCAGCGTCGGGACTAGCGGCACAGATACGCAGTATTTT. This sequence encodes CASSVGTSGTDTQYF.

This clonotype has a handful of counts. The chain employs TRBV15 and TRBJ2-7, with D unresolved. Germline V CDR1 and CDR2: LNHNV, YYDKDF (reference sequence). Trimming took 0 bases from V and 5 from J, leaving 5 bases between them. The CDR3 spans 12 residues. The CDR3 nucleotides are TGTGCCACCAGCAGAGATCTCCACGAGCAGTACTTC. Protein: CATSRDLHEQYF.

This clonotype was counted only a few times. The CDR3 sequence: CASSPSGTSPYNEQFF. In nucleotides, the CDR3 is TGTGCCAGCAGCCCGTCTGGGACTAGTCCCTACAATGAGCAGTTCTTC. The chain uses TRBV11-3 and TRBJ2-1, with 8 bases matching TRBD2. The CDR3 length is 16 residues. J was trimmed by 2 bases and V by 5 bases; bases with no gene match: 8. Germline-derived CDR1 and CDR2 are SGHNT and YENEEA.

The table lists this clonotype with many counts. The chain recombines TRBV9 with TRBJ2-5; the D is unclear. Per germline, CDR1 SGDLS and CDR2 YYNGEE. The length of the CDR3 is 16 residues. Trimming removed 3 bases at V and 0 bases at J, with 15 bases between. The CDR3 DNA reads TGTGCCAGCAGCGGCGACCCACGGGCCCACCAAGAGACCCAGTACTTC. This codes for CASSGDPRAHQETQYF.

The chain employs TRBV30 and TRBJ1-2; D is undetermined. CDR3 length: 12 amino acids. V lost 3 bases to trimming and J lost 8 bases, with 13 bases between them. CDR1 and CDR2 (germline): GTSNPN, SVGIG (reference sequence). The CDR3 coding sequence is TGTGCCTGGAGCGGGTACAGTCCCGGCTACACCTTC. The encoded protein is CAWSGYSPGYTF.

This clonotype came up a few times. The chain links TRBV10-3 to TRBJ2-3, with no clear D. The length of the CDR3 is 16 residues. V lost 2 bases and J 6 bases, leaving 18 bases between the germline ends. Germline loops: CDR1 ENHRY, CDR2 SYGVKD. DNA of the CDR3: TGTGCCATCAGTGAGGTCAAGGGTAATTCGCCGGATACGCAGTATTTT. This translates into CAISEVKGNSPDTQYF.

This clonotype was detected only a few times. This sequence joins TRBV27 and TRBJ2-7, with D possibly TRBD1 on 5 matching bases. V was clipped by 6 bases and J by 4 bases, with 19 bases between them. From germline, CDR1 is MNHEY and CDR2 SMNVEV (reference sequence). The CDR3 runs 15 residues. In DNA, the CDR3 is TGTGCCAGCAGCAGAAGGGGCCAGGTAGGATACGAGCAGTACTTC. It codes for CASSRRGQVGYEQYF.

For this clonotype: A read error may be the cause here, since a much bigger clone is one base away. The genes are TRBV12-3 or TRBV12-4 and TRBJ2-3; D gene unclear. V was trimmed by 4 bases and J by 1 base, leaving 3 bases between them. CDR3 length: 12 residues. The CDR3 nucleotides are TGTGCCAGCAGTTATGGCACAGATACGCAGTATTTT. Translation gives CASSYGTDTQYF.

This clonotype was picked up a small number of times. The gene calls are TRBV6-1 and TRBJ1-1; the D gene is possibly TRBD1 (6 bases). V lost 8 bases to trimming and J lost 1 base, with 11 bases between them. This CDR3 comprises 13 residues. The germline CDR1 and CDR2 sequences are MNHNS and SASEGT. CDR3 DNA sequence: TGTGCCAGCGCCCGGACAGAGAACACTGAAGCTTTCTTT. This sequence encodes CASARTENTEAFF.

The chain is built from TRBV7-2 and TRBJ1-1; 8 bases fit TRBD1. The CDR3 spans 14 residues. The V gene end was trimmed by 3 bases and the J gene end by 4 bases; junction bases not matched to a gene: 4. Germline values: CDR1 SGHTA, CDR2 FQGNSA. The CDR3 sequence: CASSFSTGGTEAFF. The CDR3 coding sequence is TGTGCCAGCAGCTTTTCCACAGGGGGCACTGAAGCTTTCTTT.